These 17 T cell receptor beta chains came from one sample sequenced in a study of cytomegalovirus exposure and HLA in healthy donors. Researchers ran the PCR with 60 Vbeta and 13 Jbeta primers. Some clones are missing from TCRdb's copy, which holds only in-frame ones; the method was immunoSEQ multiplex PCR. The sample lists some 150,000 clones, approximately 82% occurring once. Sequenced: PBMCs. Receptor source: a woman aged 40 to 50 in good health and CMV-seronegative.

The rearrangement uses TRBV27 and TRBJ1-3, with a possible D match to TRBD1 (5 bases). Per the germline V gene, CDR1 is MNHEY and CDR2 is SMNVEV (reference sequence). Trimming removed 5 bases at V and 0 bases at J, with 17 bases between. CDR3 length equals 17 residues. CDR3 protein: CASSQNQGTHSGNTIYF. In DNA, the CDR3 is TGTGCCAGCAGTCAGAATCAGGGAACCCACTCTGGAAACACCATATATTTT.

The chain links TRBV27 to TRBJ2-2; D is possibly TRBD2 (5 bases). Germline V gives CDR1 MNHEY, CDR2 SMNVEV (reference sequence). V lost 3 bases and J 3 bases, leaving 5 bases between the germline ends. CDR3 length equals 13 residues. As DNA, the CDR3 is TGTGCCAGCAGTTTCGGGGACACCGGGGAGCTGTTTTTT. Amino acid sequence: CASSFGDTGELFF.

The chain joins TRBV28 to TRBJ2-5, with 9 positions matching TRBD1. Judging by the DNA end, TRBJ2-7 fits better; the J call may be wrong. The CDR3 consists of 19 residues. Germline V gene lookup returns CDR1 MDHEN and CDR2 SYDVKM. CDR3 in amino acids: CASSSPAFRTGTGRYEQYF. The CDR3 DNA reads as TGTGCCAGCAGTTCCCCTGCCTTTCGCACGGGGACAGGGAGGTACGAGCAGTACTTC.

The rearrangement links TRBV9 to TRBJ2-7; possibly TRBD2 for D (5 bases). The CDR3 is made up of 16 amino acids. The V end lost 0 bases, the J end lost 5 bases, and 18 bases lay between the germline ends. Germline CDR1 reads SGDLS; CDR2 reads YYNGEE. The chain's CDR3 is CASSVDLAGLIDEQYF. The DNA for the CDR3 is TGTGCCAGCAGCGTAGATCTAGCAGGTTTAATAGACGAGCAGTACTTC.

The chain combines TRBV19 with TRBJ2-7, with TRBD1 identical over 8 bases. Trimming cost V 6 bases and J 5 bases; bases outside gene matches: 3. The CDR3 totals 12 residues. The germline V gene encodes CDR1 LNHDA and CDR2 SQIVND (reference sequence). This chain's CDR3 is CASSGTGDEQYF. CDR3 DNA: TGTGCCAGTAGCGGGACAGGTGACGAGCAGTACTTC. Based on the CDR3 plus reference TRBV19 and TRBJ2-7, the full variable domain is DGGITQSPKYLFRKEGQNVTLSCEQNLNHDAMYWYRQDPGQGLRLIYYSQIVNDFQKGDIAEGYSVSREKKESFPLTVTSAQKNPTAFYLCASSGTGDEQYFGPGTRLTVT.

The chain links TRBV7-2 to TRBJ1-1; 8 positions match TRBD1. The V gene's germline CDR1 is SGHTA and CDR2 FQGNSA. This CDR3 has 14 amino acids. After removal of 4 bases from V and 4 bases from J, the junction contained 5 bases not matched to a gene. CDR3 protein: CASSSSGGRTEAFF. CDR3 bases: TGTGCCAGCAGCTCATCAGGGGGCCGCACTGAAGCTTTCTTT.

This clone was seen only once. This chain joins TRBV7-9 and TRBJ2-3; perhaps TRBD2 as D (5 bases). The CDR3 contains 13 residues. V shed 2 bases and J shed 5 bases, with 8 bases lying between them. Germline V gene lookup returns CDR1 SEHNR and CDR2 FQNEAQ (reference sequence). CDR3 nucleotides: TGTGCCAGCAGCTTAAGAGGAGGAGATACGCAGTATTTT. Translated, it gives CASSLRGGDTQYF. The whole variable domain, remainder taken from reference TRBV7-9 and TRBJ2-3, is DTGVSQNPRHKITKRGQNVTFRCDPISEHNRLYWYRQTLGQGPEFLTYFQNEAQLEKSRLLSDRFSAERPKGSFSTLEIQRTEQGDSAMYLCASSLRGGDTQYFGPGTRLTVL.

The chain has TRBV6-5 and TRBJ2-3, with TRBD2 as a possible D gene (5 bases). CDR3 length equals 14 residues. The germline V gene encodes CDR1 MNHEY and CDR2 SVGAGI. Trimming removed 2 bases from V and 4 bases from J, with 10 bases in between. CDR3 in amino acids: CASSYQERADTQYF. As DNA, the CDR3 is TGTGCCAGCAGTTACCAAGAGAGGGCAGATACGCAGTATTTT.

This clone has just a few counts. V gene TRBV7-3 combines with J gene TRBJ2-5, with 7 bases identical to TRBD1. V was pared by 2 bases and J by 5 bases, with 5 bases of the junction left unmatched. The CDR3 totals 14 residues. Germline CDR1 SGHTA, CDR2 FQGTGA. CDR3 coding DNA: TGTGCCAGCAGCTTAGGGTCCAGGGGGGAGACCCAGTACTTC. Amino acid sequence: CASSLGSRGETQYF.

J is TRBJ2-1 and V is TRBV11-3; 8 nucleotides align to TRBD1. Unmatched junction bases numbered 9, after V lost 0 bases and J lost 5 bases. CDR3 length: 17 amino acids. The V gene's germline CDR1 is SGHNT and CDR2 YENEEA. This chain's CDR3 is CASSLEGTGQVNNEQFF. DNA for the CDR3: TGTGCCAGCAGCTTAGAGGGCACGGGACAGGTAAACAATGAGCAGTTCTTC.

This chain links TRBV15 with TRBJ1-4; D is possibly TRBD1 (5 bases). CDR3 size: 17 residues. Between the trimmed V and J ends, which lost 3 bases and 7 bases, there was a span of 21 bases. Germline CDR1 is LNHNV and CDR2 is YYDKDF (reference sequence). In DNA form, the CDR3 reads TGTGCCACCAGCAGGCCCCGGGCTAGGGGAAACGGTGAAAAACTGTTTTTT. Protein sequence: CATSRPRARGNGEKLFF.

The chain carries TRBV9 and TRBJ1-1, with TRBD1 matching 8 bases. The CDR3 has 14 amino acids. The germline CDR1 and CDR2 sequences are SGDLS and YYNGEE. V was clipped by 6 bases and J by 3 bases; unmatched bases: 7. The CDR3 coding sequence is TGTGCCAGCAATCCCGGGACAGGTTACACTGAAGCTTTCTTT. Translating gives CASNPGTGYTEAFF.

J is TRBJ2-3 and V is TRBV7-6; 8 bases agree with TRBD2. V trimming: 5 bases; J trimming: 3 bases; junction bases outside the gene matches: 4. This CDR3 has 14 amino acids. Per the germline V gene, CDR1 is SGHVS and CDR2 is FNYEAQ. CDR3 DNA sequence: TGTGCCAGCAGCCCGGGAGGGCCGACAGATACGCAGTATTTT. Amino acid sequence: CASSPGGPTDTQYF.

This clone appeared a few times. V gene TRBV5-1 combines with J gene TRBJ2-7; D is possibly TRBD1 (5 bases). The CDR3 has 15 amino acids. The V gene lost 0 bases and the J gene lost 5 bases, with 15 bases spanning the gap. Germline CDR1 reads SGHRS; CDR2 reads YFSETQ. CDR3 residues: CASSLGAGPLDEQYF. DNA of the CDR3: TGCGCCAGCAGCTTGGGAGCAGGGCCCTTAGACGAGCAGTACTTC.

This clone was observed a handful of times. V gene TRBV4-1 combines with J gene TRBJ1-5, with TRBD1 as a possible D gene (6 bases). V dropped 2 bases and J dropped 7 bases, with 15 bases sitting between them. This CDR3 region has 15 residues. CDR1 is MGHRA, CDR2 YSYEKL, per germline. CDR3: CASSQLGGLGQPQHF. In DNA form, the CDR3 reads TGCGCCAGCAGCCAACTGGGGGGGCTCGGGCAGCCCCAGCATTTT.

The chain joins TRBV9 to TRBJ2-5; 10 nucleotides match TRBD1. The CDR3 is 19 residues long. Germline V lookup: CDR1 SGDLS, CDR2 YYNGEE. The junction had 15 bases not matched to a gene; V was cut back by 4 bases and J by 0 bases. CDR3 coding DNA: TGTGCCAGCAGCTCTCGTGTGGGACAGGGGTTTAGGGACCAAGAGACCCAGTACTTC. This translates into CASSSRVGQGFRDQETQYF.

This chain connects TRBV18 to TRBJ2-3; 9 nucleotides agree with TRBD1. V lost 4 bases, J lost 2 bases, and 10 bases stayed unmatched. Germline values: CDR1 KGHSH, CDR2 LQKENI. The CDR3 consists of 17 residues. The CDR3 reads CASSLEAGTGSTDTQYF. The DNA of the CDR3 is TGTGCCAGCTCACTAGAGGCCGGGACAGGGTCCACAGATACGCAGTATTTT.